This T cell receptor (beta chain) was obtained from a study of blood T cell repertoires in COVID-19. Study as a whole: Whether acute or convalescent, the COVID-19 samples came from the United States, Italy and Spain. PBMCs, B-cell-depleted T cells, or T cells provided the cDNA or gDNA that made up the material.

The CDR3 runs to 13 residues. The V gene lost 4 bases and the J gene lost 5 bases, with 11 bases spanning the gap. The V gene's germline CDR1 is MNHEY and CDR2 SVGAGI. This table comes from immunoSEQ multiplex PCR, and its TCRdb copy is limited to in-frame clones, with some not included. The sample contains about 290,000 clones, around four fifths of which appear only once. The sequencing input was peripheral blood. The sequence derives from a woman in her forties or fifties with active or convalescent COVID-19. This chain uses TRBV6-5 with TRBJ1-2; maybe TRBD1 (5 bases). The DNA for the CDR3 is TGTGCCAGCAGTTCCGCAGGGTATTATGGCTACACCTTC. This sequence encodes CASSSAGYYGYTF.